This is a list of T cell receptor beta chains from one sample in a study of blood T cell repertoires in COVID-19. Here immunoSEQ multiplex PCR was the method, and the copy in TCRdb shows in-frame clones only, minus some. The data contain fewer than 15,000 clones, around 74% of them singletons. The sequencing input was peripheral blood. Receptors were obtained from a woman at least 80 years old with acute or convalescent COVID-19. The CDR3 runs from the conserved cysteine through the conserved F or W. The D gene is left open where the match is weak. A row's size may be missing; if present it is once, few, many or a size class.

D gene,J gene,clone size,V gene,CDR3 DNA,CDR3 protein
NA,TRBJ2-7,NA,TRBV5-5,TGTGCCAGCAGCCCACACGACGAGCAGTACTTC,CASSPHDEQYF
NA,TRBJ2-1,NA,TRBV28,TGTGCCAGCAGTTCGGGGACTCATAGCGGTCTCAATGAGCAGTTCTTC,CASSSGTHSGLNEQFF
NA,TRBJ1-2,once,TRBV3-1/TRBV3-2,TGTGCCAGCAGCCCACTCACAGGAGCTAACTATGGCTACACCTTC,CASSPLTGANYGYTF
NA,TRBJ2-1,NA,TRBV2,TGTGCCAGCGGGGGGAGCTCCTACAATGAGCAGTTCTTC,CASGGSSYNEQFF
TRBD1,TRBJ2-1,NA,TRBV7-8,TGTGCCAGCAGTCAAGGACAGGTCTACAATGAGCAGTTCTTC,CASSQGQVYNEQFF
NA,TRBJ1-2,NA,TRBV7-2,TGTGCCAGCAGCTTACAGGAAGGGGACTATGGCTACACCTTC,CASSLQEGDYGYTF
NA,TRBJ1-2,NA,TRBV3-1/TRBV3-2,TGTGCCAGCAGCCAAGCGGCAGGCGGCTACACCTTC,CASSQAAGGYTF
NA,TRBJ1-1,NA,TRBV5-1,TGCGCCAGCAGCGCGGGGGACACCTTGAACACTGAAGCTTTCTTT,CASSAGDTLNTEAFF
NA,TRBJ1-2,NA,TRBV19,TGTGCCAGTAGAAGCGGGGGGGCCGGCTATGGCTACACCTTC,CASRSGGAGYGYTF
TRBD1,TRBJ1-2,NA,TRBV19,TGTGCCAGTATCCAGGGGGAAAGAGGCTATGGCTACACCTTC,CASIQGERGYGYTF
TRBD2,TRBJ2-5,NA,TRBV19,TGTGCCAGTAGTACAAGGACTAGCGGGGGCCAAGAGACCCAGTACTTC,CASSTRTSGGQETQYF
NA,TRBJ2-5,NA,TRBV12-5,TGTGCTAGTGGTTTTCCCGGGGAGACCCAGTACTTC,CASGFPGETQYF
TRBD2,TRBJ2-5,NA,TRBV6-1,TGTGCCAGCAGTGAAGGGGAAGGGCTGGGAGGGGAGACCCAGTACTTC,CASSEGEGLGGETQYF
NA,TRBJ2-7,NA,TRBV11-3,TGTGCCAGCAGCTTAGAGGGACATGGGATCTACGAGCAGTACTTC,CASSLEGHGIYEQYF
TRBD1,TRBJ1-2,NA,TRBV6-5,TGTGCCAGTGGACAGGGGTTCCACTATGGCTACACCTTC,CASGQGFHYGYTF
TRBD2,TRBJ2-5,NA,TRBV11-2,TGTGCCAGCAGCTCCCTGGGACTAGCGGGGGGAGACGGGCAGACCCAGTACTTC,CASSSLGLAGGDGQTQYF
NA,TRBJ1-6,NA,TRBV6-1,TGTGCCAGCAGTGTGGTGAGGGAGGTTCGGTATAATTCACCCCTCCACTTT,CASSVVREVRYNSPLHF
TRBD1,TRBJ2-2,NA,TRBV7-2,TGTGCCAGCAGCTTAGGGGGACAGGGAATTTATGGCGGGGAGCTGTTTTTT,CASSLGGQGIYGGELFF
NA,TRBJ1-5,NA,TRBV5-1,TGCGCCAGCAGCTTAGGGGGTTATAGCAATCAGCCCCAGCATTTT,CASSLGGYSNQPQHF
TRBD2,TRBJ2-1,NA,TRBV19,TGTGCCAGTAGTATGGGAGCGGGGGTCTACAATGAGCAGTTCTTC,CASSMGAGVYNEQFF
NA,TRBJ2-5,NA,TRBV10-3,TGTGCCATCAGTGACGCCGGACTGCAAGAGACCCAGTACTTC,CAISDAGLQETQYF
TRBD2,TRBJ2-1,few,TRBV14,TGTGCCAGCAGCCAAGTTAAACTAGCGGGGGGGTACCCCCATGAGCAGTTCTTC,CASSQVKLAGGYPHEQFF
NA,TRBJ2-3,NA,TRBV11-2,TGTGCCAGCAGCCGTATTCGAGCAGATACGCAGTATTTT,CASSRIRADTQYF
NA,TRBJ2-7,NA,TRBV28,TGTGCCAGCAGCCTGGGCCCGCAGTACGAGCAGTACTTC,CASSLGPQYEQYF
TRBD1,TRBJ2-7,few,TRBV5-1,TGCGCCAGCAGCGGGACAGGGATTTACTACGAGCAGTACTTC,CASSGTGIYYEQYF
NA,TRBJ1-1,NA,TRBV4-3,TGCGCCAGCAGCCAAACCGCCTCGGGGGGGCAGAGCACTGAAGCTTTCTTT,CASSQTASGGQSTEAFF
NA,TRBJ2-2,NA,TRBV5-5,TGTGCCAGCAGCTTGGTACAGGTACCCACCGGGGAGCTGTTTTTT,CASSLVQVPTGELFF
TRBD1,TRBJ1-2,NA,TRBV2,TGTGCCAGCAGTGAAGGGACAGGGCGATTTAGCATCCATGGCTACACCTTC,CASSEGTGRFSIHGYTF